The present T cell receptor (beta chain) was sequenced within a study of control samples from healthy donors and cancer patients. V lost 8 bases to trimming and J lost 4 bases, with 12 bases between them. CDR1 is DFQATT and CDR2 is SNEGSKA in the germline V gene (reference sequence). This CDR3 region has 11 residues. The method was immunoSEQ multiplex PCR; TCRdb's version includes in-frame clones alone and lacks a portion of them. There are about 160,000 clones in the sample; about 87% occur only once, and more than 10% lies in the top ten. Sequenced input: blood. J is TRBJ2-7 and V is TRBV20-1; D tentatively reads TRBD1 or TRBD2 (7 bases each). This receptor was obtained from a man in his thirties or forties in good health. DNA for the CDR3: TGCAGTCCAGGGGGGGGTTACGAGCAGTACTTC. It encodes CSPGGGYEQYF.